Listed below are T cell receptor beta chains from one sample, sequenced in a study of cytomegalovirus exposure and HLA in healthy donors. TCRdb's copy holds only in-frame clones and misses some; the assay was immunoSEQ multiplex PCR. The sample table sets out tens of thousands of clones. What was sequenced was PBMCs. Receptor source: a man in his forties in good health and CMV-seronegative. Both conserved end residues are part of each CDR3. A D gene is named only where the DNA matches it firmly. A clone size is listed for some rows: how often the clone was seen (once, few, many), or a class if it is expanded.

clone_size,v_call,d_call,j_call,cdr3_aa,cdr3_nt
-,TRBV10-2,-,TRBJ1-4,CASSDSGQANEKLFF,TGCGCCAGCAGTGATTCGGGACAAGCTAATGAAAAACTGTTTTTT
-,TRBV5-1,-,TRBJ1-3,CASSVAGASGNTIYF,TGCGCCAGCAGCGTCGCAGGGGCCTCTGGAAACACCATATATTTT
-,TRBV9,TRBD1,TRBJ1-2,CASSAQANRGQGYTF,TGTGCCAGCAGCGCTCAGGCGAACAGGGGGCAAGGCTACACCTTC
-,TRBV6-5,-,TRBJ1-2,CASSYGPQGLGGYTF,TGTGCCAGCAGTTACGGCCCCCAGGGATTAGGGGGCTACACCTTC
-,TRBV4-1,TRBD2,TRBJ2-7,CASSQYRSLAGASYEQYF,TGCGCCAGCAGCCAATACCGGTCACTAGCGGGGGCCTCATACGAGCAGTACTTC
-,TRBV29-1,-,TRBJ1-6,CSVEGPGSPLHF,TGCAGCGTTGAGGGGCCGGGTTCACCCCTCCACTTT
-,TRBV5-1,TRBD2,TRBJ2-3,CASSPDSGGRTDTQYF,TGCGCCAGCAGCCCGGATAGCGGGGGACGCACAGATACGCAGTATTTT
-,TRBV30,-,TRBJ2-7,CAGGPGGLNYEQYF,TGTGCGGGGGGGCCCGGGGGACTAAACTACGAGCAGTACTTC
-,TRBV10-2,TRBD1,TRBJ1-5,CATQGDRDQPQHF,TGCGCCACCCAAGGGGACAGGGATCAGCCCCAGCATTTT
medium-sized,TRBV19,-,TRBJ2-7,CASSHNRGGKYEQYF,TGTGCCAGTAGCCACAACAGGGGCGGGAAGTACGAGCAGTACTTC
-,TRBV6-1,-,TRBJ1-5,CASQTSGGGNQPQHF,TGTGCCAGCCAAACGTCCGGGGGTGGGAATCAGCCCCAGCATTTT
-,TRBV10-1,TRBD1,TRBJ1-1,CASTKDRGVGTEAFF,TGCGCCAGCACCAAGGACAGGGGGGTCGGTACTGAAGCTTTCTTT
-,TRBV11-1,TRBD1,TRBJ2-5,CASSLGTGGSWETQYF,TGTGCCAGCAGCTTGGGGACAGGGGGCTCCTGGGAGACCCAGTACTTC
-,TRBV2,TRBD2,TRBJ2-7,CASSEAQGVAGDHYEQYF,TGTGCCAGCAGTGAAGCGCAGGGTGTAGCGGGAGACCACTACGAGCAGTACTTC
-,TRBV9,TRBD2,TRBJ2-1,CASSARSGGDYNEQFF,TGTGCCAGCAGCGCCCGTAGCGGGGGGGACTACAATGAGCAGTTCTTC
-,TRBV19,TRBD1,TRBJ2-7,CASSAGQAYSYEQYF,TGTGCCAGTAGTGCCGGACAGGCCTACTCCTACGAGCAGTACTTC
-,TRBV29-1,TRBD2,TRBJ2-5,CSGRGGLAGVGETQYF,TGCAGCGGCCGGGGGGGACTAGCGGGGGTTGGGGAGACCCAGTACTTC
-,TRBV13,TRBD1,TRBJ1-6,CASSRRDRNSPLHF,TGTGCCAGCAGCCGCCGGGACAGGAATTCACCCCTCCACTTT
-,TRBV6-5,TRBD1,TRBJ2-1,CASSYSNRGPDNEQFF,TGTGCCAGCAGTTACTCGAACAGGGGCCCTGACAATGAGCAGTTCTTC
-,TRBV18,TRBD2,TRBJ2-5,CASSPVLAGYNQETQYF,TGTGCCAGCTCACCAGTCCTAGCGGGATACAACCAAGAGACCCAGTACTTC
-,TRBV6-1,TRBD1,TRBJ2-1,CASREDRTRDEQFF,TGTGCCAGCAGGGAGGACAGGACCCGGGATGAGCAGTTCTTC
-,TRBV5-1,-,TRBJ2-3,CASSPRLVGDGDTQYF,TGCGCCAGCAGCCCTCGACTAGTAGGGGACGGGGATACGCAGTATTTT
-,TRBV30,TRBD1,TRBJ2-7,CAWSNGQGSYEQYF,TGTGCCTGGAGTAACGGACAGGGCTCCTACGAGCAGTACTTC
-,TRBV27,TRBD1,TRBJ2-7,CASSGQGWGNEQYF,TGTGCCAGCAGTGGACAGGGATGGGGAAACGAGCAGTACTTC
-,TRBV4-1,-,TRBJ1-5,CASSQVASGVMNQPQHF,TGCGCCAGCAGCCAAGTCGCTTCAGGGGTTATGAATCAGCCCCAGCATTTT
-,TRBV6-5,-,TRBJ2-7,CASSYSGPPYEQYF,TGTGCCAGCAGTTACTCGGGGCCTCCCTACGAGCAGTACTTC
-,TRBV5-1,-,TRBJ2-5,CASSFKQGTQETQYF,TGCGCCAGCAGCTTCAAACAGGGAACCCAAGAGACCCAGTACTTC
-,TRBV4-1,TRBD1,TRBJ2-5,CASSPRQGGRRETQYF,TGCGCCAGCAGTCCTCGACAGGGGGGCCGCCGGGAGACCCAGTACTTC
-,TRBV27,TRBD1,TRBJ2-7,CASSLAGQGDEQYF,TGTGCCAGCAGTTTAGCCGGTCAGGGGGACGAGCAGTACTTC
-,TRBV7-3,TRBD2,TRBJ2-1,CASSFGGGAHNEQFF,TGTGCCAGCAGCTTCGGCGGGGGGGCCCACAATGAGCAGTTCTTC
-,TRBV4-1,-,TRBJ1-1,CASAPLMNTEAFF,TGCGCAAGTGCCCCACTGATGAACACTGAAGCTTTCTTT
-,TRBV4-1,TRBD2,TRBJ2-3,CASSQDFAGGHTDTQYF,TGCGCCAGCAGCCAAGATTTCGCGGGGGGACACACAGATACGCAGTATTTT